This entry lists 18 T cell receptor beta chains sequenced from one sample in a study of T-cell memory formation after mild COVID-19. From the 5' RACE reads, TCRdb called clonotypes with MiXCR, one entry per CDR3 protein. The sample consists of some 40,000 distinct CDR3 sequences, less than 8% of them appearing once. Sequencing was done on a sample of PBMCs or a T cell subset sorted from them (not recorded which). The receptors were gathered from an adult who had mild COVID-19 (a few samples of this study predate the infection). Cell type and time point are not known.

The chain joins TRBV12-5 to TRBJ1-1; no clear D gene. The CDR3 is made up of 12 amino acids. The germline gives CDR1 LGHNT, CDR2 FRNRAP. Trimming shortened V by 3 bases and J by 5 bases, and 7 bases separated the two germline ends. CDR3 sequence reads: CASGLSQTEAFF. CDR3 DNA sequence: TGTGCTAGTGGTTTAAGTCAGACTGAAGCTTTCTTT.

This clonotype was found many times. This rearrangement joins TRBV20-1 to TRBJ1-1; D is unclear. CDR3 length: 12 residues. Germline V CDR1 and CDR2: DFQATT, SNEGSKA (reference sequence). Trimming stripped 5 bases from V and 3 bases from J, with 10 bases between. The CDR3 spells CSAGTGYTEAFF. CDR3 in DNA: TGCAGTGCTGGTACGGGTTACACTGAAGCTTTCTTT.

This clonotype was picked up many times. The chain couples TRBV20-1 to TRBJ2-7; 8 nucleotides agree with TRBD1. This CDR3 has 14 residues. Germline CDR1 DFQATT, CDR2 SNEGSKA (reference sequence). The CDR3 region is CSLIPGQVNREQYF. DNA of the CDR3: TGCAGCCTAATCCCGGGACAGGTAAATCGCGAGCAGTACTTC.

This clonotype has a handful of counts. The chain carries TRBV29-1 and TRBJ2-7, with D uncertain. Per the germline V gene, CDR1 is SQVTM and CDR2 is ANQGSEA. V shed 6 bases and J shed 6 bases, with 12 bases lying between them. This CDR3 has 11 residues. The CDR3: CSVLDTGEQYF. The CDR3 region has the DNA TGCAGCGTCCTCGACACGGGCGAGCAGTACTTC.

CDR3 DNA sequence: TGCGCCAGCAGCCCAGGGACAACCAGGCTGGGAGCTTTCTTT. Amino acids: CASSPGTTRLGAFF. This chain joins TRBV4-1 and TRBJ1-1, with D perhaps TRBD1 (6 bases). The germline V gene has CDR1 MGHRA and CDR2 YSYEKL. V was trimmed by 4 bases and J by 10 bases, leaving 19 bases between them. The CDR3 loop spans 14 amino acids.

The V gene is TRBV6-5, the J gene TRBJ2-1; D is possibly TRBD1 or TRBD2 (5 bases each). This CDR3 comprises 12 residues. The germline V gene has CDR1 MNHEY and CDR2 SVGAGI. Trimming took off 6 bases at V and 7 bases at J, with 10 bases between the two ends. Here the CDR3 reads CASSSWGNEQFF. The CDR3, as DNA: TGTGCCAGCAGCTCTTGGGGGAATGAGCAGTTCTTC.

This clonotype turned up a few times. The rearrangement uses TRBV20-1 and TRBJ2-1; TRBD2 matches at 13 bases. Per germline, CDR1 DFQATT and CDR2 SNEGSKA (reference sequence). With 0 bases clipped from V and 13 bases from J, the junction kept 3 bases outside the gene matches. This CDR3 contains 13 residues. The CDR3 loop reads CSARETSGGFQFF. CDR3 in DNA: TGCAGTGCTAGAGAGACTAGCGGGGGGTTTCAGTTCTTC.

There are a few counts of this clonotype. The chain links TRBV6-2 or TRBV6-3 to TRBJ2-1; D is tentatively TRBD1 or TRBD2 (5 bases each). The CDR3 totals 13 residues. The V end lost 7 bases, the J end lost 6 bases, and 13 bases lay between the germline ends. CDR1 and CDR2 from the germline V gene are MNHEY and SVGEGT. CDR3: CASNVGTRNEQFF. Here the CDR3 DNA reads TGTGCCAGCAACGTCGGGACCCGCAATGAGCAGTTCTTC.

This clonotype was counted ten times or more. The chain joins TRBV20-1 to TRBJ2-1, with D possibly matching TRBD2 (6 bases). Germline lookup yields CDR1 DFQATT and CDR2 SNEGSKA (reference sequence). The CDR3 sequence is 17 residues long. The V and J ends lost 3 bases and 2 bases respectively, with 20 bases between them. The CDR3 is CSASKPGTPSTYNEQFF. Here the CDR3 DNA reads TGCAGTGCTAGCAAACCCGGGACTCCCTCTACCTACAATGAGCAGTTCTTC.

V gene TRBV25-1 combines with J gene TRBJ2-5; possibly TRBD1 or TRBD2 for D (5 bases each). V was shortened by 3 bases and J by 4 bases, with 12 bases between the two germline ends. The germline CDR1 and CDR2 sequences are MGHDK and SYGVNS. The CDR3 loop spans 14 amino acids. This chain's CDR3 is CASSEPGTGETQYF. Here the CDR3 DNA reads TGTGCCAGCAGTGAGCCCGGGACCGGAGAGACCCAGTACTTC.

The V and J genes are TRBV7-9 and TRBJ2-6; D is unclear. Trimming stripped 2 bases from V and 0 bases from J, with 11 bases between. The CDR3 is 17 amino acids. Looked up from germline, CDR1 is SEHNR and CDR2 is FQNEAQ (reference sequence). CDR3 in amino acids: CASSLIAGNSGANVLTF. For the CDR3, the DNA is TGTGCCAGCAGCTTAATCGCCGGAAACTCTGGGGCCAACGTCCTGACTTTC.

This clonotype has more than one count but fewer than ten. V gene TRBV20-1 combines with J gene TRBJ2-2, with 9 bases lining up with TRBD2. Germline V gene sequence: CDR1 DFQATT, CDR2 SNEGSKA (reference sequence). With V trimmed by 1 base and J by 3 bases, 3 bases remained unmatched. The CDR3 sequence is 15 residues long. The CDR3 nucleotides are TGCAGTGCTAGAGGTAGCGGGAGAGACACCGGGGAGCTGTTTTTT. Its translation: CSARGSGRDTGELFF.

This clonotype was recorded at least ten times. The genes are TRBV29-1 and TRBJ2-6; D unclear. Per the germline V gene, CDR1 is SQVTM and CDR2 is ANQGSEA. The V and J ends lost 6 bases and 0 bases respectively, with 9 bases between them. This CDR3 spans 14 amino acids. CDR3: CSVRLLSGANVLTF. In DNA form, the CDR3 reads TGCAGCGTCCGACTGCTCTCTGGGGCCAACGTCCTGACTTTC.

The CDR3 reads CASSLAGRDSNAFF. The CDR3 DNA follows: TGCGCCAGCAGCTTGGCCGGGAGAGACAGCAACGCTTTCTTT. The V call is TRBV5-1, the J call TRBJ1-1; a weak D match, TRBD1 (5 bases). V was pared by 0 bases and J by 11 bases, with 17 bases between. The germline V gene encodes CDR1 SGHRS and CDR2 YFSETQ. The CDR3 loop spans 14 amino acids. The whole variable domain, filled in from reference TRBV5-1 and TRBJ1-1, reads KAGVTQTPRYLIKTRGQQVTLSCSPISGHRSVSWYQQTPGQGLQFLFEYFSETQRNKGNFPGRFSGRQFSNSRSEMNVSTLELGDSALYLCASSLAGRDSNAFFGQGTRLTVV.

This chain links TRBV6-5 with TRBJ2-1, with TRBD2 as a possible D gene (5 bases). CDR3 length: 13 amino acids. Trimming left V 8 bases short and J 6 bases short, with 14 bases between. The germline V gene encodes CDR1 MNHEY and CDR2 SVGAGI. The CDR3 loop reads CASPGRGPNEQFF. The CDR3 DNA sequence: TGTGCCAGCCCGGGGAGAGGGCCCAATGAGCAGTTCTTC.

This clonotype occurred many times. The rearrangement uses TRBV12-3 or TRBV12-4 and TRBJ1-3, with D unresolved. CDR3 length: 14 residues. V lost 0 bases and J 4 bases, leaving 7 bases between the germline ends. The CDR3 spells CASSLASGGNTIYF. The DNA of the CDR3 is TGTGCCAGCAGTTTAGCTTCGGGGGGAAACACCATATATTTT.

This clonotype has at least ten counts. V gene TRBV24-1 combines with J gene TRBJ1-1; D is uncertain. CDR1 and CDR2 (germline): KGHDR, SFDVKD. The CDR3 runs to 13 residues. Trimming took off 9 bases at V and 2 bases at J, with 12 bases between the two ends. CDR3 nucleotides: TGTGCCACCTGCAACCTGGGAAACACTGAAGCTTTCTTT. Protein: CATCNLGNTEAFF.

The genes are TRBV2 and TRBJ2-4; tentatively, D is TRBD1 or TRBD2 (6 bases each). The germline V and J ends were trimmed by 6 bases and 3 bases, with 18 bases remaining between them. The CDR3 is 16 amino acids. Per the germline V gene, CDR1 is SNHLY and CDR2 is FYNNEI. The CDR3 loop is CASSATGRSGKNIQYF. In nucleotides, the CDR3 is TGTGCCAGCAGCGCAACAGGGAGGTCGGGCAAAAACATTCAGTACTTC.